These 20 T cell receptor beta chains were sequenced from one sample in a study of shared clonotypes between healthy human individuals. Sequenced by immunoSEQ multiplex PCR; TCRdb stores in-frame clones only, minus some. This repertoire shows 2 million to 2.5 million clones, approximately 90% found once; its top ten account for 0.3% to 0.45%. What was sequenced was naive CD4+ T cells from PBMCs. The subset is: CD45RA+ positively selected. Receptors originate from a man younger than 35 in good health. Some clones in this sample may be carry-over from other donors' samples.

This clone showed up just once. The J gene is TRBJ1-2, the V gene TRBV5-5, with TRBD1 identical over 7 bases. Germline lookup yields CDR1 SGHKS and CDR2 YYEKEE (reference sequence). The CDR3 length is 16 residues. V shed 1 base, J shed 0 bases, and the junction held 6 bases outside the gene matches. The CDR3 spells CASSLTGTATNYGYTF. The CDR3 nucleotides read TGTGCCAGCAGCTTGACCGGGACAGCAACTAACTATGGCTACACCTTC.

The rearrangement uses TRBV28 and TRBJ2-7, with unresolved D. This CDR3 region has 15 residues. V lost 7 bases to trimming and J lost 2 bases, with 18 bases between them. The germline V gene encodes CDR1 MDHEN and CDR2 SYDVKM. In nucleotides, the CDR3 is TGTGCCAGCACCTCACCCCCAATATTCCCCTACGAGCAGTACTTC. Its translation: CASTSPPIFPYEQYF. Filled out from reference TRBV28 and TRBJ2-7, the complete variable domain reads DVKVTQSSRYLVKRTGEKVFLECVQDMDHENMFWYRQDPGLGLRLIYFSYDVKMKEKGDIPEGYSVSREKKERFSLILESASTNQTSMYLCASTSPPIFPYEQYFGPGTRLTVT.

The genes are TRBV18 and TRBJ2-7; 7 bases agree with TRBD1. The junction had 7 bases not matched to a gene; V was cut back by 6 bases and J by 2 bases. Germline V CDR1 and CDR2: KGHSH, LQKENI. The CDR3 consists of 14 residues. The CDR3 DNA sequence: TGTGCCAGCTCGGCGCCGGGACAGCCCTACGAGCAGTACTTC. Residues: CASSAPGQPYEQYF.

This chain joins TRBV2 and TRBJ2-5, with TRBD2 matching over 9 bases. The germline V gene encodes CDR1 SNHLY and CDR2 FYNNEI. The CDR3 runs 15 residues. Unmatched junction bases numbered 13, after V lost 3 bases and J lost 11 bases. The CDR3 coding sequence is TGTGCCAGCAGTGAGGCTGTGGGTAGCGGGAGTGTGCAGTACTTC. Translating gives CASSEAVGSGSVQYF.

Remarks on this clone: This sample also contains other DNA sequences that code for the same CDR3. The CDR3 loop reads CASSEDRGGGYTF. The CDR3 DNA reads as TGTGCCAGCAGTGAAGACAGGGGGGGCGGCTACACCTTC. The chain is built from TRBV2 and TRBJ1-2; 8 nucleotides match TRBD1. After removal of 1 base from V and 8 bases from J, the junction contained 3 bases not matched to a gene. Germline V gene data show CDR1 as SNHLY and CDR2 as FYNNEI. There are 13 residues in the CDR3.

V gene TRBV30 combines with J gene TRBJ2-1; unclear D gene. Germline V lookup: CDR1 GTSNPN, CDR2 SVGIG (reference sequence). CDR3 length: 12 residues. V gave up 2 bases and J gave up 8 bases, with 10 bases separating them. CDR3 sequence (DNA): TGTGCCTGGAGTATTATTACAGATGAGCAGTTCTTC. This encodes CAWSIITDEQFF.

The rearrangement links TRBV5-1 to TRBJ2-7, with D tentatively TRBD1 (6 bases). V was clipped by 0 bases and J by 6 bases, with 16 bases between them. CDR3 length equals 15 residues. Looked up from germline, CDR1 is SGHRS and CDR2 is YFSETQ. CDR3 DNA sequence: TGCGCCAGCAGCTTGGAAGGGGGTTTACAGTCCGAGCAGTACTTC. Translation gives CASSLEGGLQSEQYF.

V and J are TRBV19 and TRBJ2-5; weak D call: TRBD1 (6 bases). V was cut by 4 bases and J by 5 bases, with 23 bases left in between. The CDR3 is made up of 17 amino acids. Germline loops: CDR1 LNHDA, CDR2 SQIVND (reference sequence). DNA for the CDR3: TGTGCCAGTAGTAATACCCGCAAATCAGGGGCATGGGAGACCCAGTACTTC. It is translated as CASSNTRKSGAWETQYF. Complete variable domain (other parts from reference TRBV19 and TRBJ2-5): DGGITQSPKYLFRKEGQNVTLSCEQNLNHDAMYWYRQDPGQGLRLIYYSQIVNDFQKGDIAEGYSVSREKKESFPLTVTSAQKNPTAFYLCASSNTRKSGAWETQYFGPGTRLLVL.

In nucleotides, the CDR3 is TGTGCCAGCACCTTTCTAGCCGACACAGATACGCAGTATTTT. It is translated as CASTFLADTDTQYF. The V call is TRBV5-6, the J call TRBJ2-3; possible D gene TRBD2, 5 bases. The CDR3 length is 14 residues. Trimming stripped 6 bases from V and 2 bases from J, with 13 bases between. Germline V CDR1 and CDR2: SGHDT, YYEEEE.

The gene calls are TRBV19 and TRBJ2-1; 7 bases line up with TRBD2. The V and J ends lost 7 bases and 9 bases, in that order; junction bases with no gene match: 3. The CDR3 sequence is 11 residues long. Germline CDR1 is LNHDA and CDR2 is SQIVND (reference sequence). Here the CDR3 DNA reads TGTGCCAGTACCCAGCGGGGTGAGCAGTTCTTC. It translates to CASTQRGEQFF. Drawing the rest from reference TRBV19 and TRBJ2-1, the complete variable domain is DGGITQSPKYLFRKEGQNVTLSCEQNLNHDAMYWYRQDPGQGLRLIYYSQIVNDFQKGDIAEGYSVSREKKESFPLTVTSAQKNPTAFYLCASTQRGEQFFGPGTRLTVL.

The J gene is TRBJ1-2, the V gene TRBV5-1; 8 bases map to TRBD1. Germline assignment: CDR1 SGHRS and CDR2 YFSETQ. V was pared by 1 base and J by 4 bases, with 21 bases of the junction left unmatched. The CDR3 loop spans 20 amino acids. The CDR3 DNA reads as TGCGCCAGCAGCTTGCCGGGACAGGCAGGGGTCGATACCCTCCTCTATGGCTACACCTTC. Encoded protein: CASSLPGQAGVDTLLYGYTF.

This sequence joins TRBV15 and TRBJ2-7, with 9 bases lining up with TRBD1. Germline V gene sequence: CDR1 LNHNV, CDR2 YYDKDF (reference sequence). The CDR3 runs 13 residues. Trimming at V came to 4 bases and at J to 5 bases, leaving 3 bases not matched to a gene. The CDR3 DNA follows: TGTGCCACCAGCATAGACAGGGGGGACGAGCAGTACTTC. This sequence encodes CATSIDRGDEQYF. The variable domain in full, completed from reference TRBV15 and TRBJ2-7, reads DAMVIQNPRYQVTQFGKPVTLSCSQTLNHNVMYWYQQKSSQAPKLLFHYYDKDFNNEADTPDNFQSRRPNTSFCFLDIRSPGLGDTAMYLCATSIDRGDEQYFGPGTRLTVT.

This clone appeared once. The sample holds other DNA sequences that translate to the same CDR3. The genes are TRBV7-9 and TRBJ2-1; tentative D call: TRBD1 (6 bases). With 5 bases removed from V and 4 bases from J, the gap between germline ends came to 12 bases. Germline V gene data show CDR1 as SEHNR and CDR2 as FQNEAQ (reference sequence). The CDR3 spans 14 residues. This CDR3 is CASSPGQLYNEQFF. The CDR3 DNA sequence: TGTGCCAGCAGCCCCGGACAGTTATACAATGAGCAGTTCTTC.

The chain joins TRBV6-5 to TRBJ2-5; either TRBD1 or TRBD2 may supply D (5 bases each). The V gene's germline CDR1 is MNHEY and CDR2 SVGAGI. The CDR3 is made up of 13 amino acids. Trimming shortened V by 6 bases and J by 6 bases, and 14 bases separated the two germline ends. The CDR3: CASRRTGTQTQYF. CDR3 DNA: TGTGCCAGCAGACGCACCGGGACGCAGACCCAGTACTTC.

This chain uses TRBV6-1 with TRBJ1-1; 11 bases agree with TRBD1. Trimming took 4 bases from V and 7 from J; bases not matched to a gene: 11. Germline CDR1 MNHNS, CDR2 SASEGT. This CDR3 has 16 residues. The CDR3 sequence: CASSGPRTGGANEAFF. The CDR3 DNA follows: TGTGCCAGCAGTGGGCCACGGACAGGGGGCGCGAATGAAGCTTTCTTT.

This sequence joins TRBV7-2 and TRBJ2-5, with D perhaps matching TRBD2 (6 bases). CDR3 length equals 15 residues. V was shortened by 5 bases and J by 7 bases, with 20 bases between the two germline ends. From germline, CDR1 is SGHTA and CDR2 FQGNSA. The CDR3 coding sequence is TGTGCCAGCAGCCCCGGACTACTTGCCCCAGGGACCCAGTACTTC. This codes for CASSPGLLAPGTQYF.

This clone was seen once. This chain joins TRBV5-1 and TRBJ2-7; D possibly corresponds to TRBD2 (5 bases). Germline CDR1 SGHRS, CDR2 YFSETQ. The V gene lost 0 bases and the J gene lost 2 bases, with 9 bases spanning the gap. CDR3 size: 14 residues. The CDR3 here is CASSLGAAAYEQYF. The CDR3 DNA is TGCGCCAGCAGCTTGGGAGCGGCGGCCTACGAGCAGTACTTC.

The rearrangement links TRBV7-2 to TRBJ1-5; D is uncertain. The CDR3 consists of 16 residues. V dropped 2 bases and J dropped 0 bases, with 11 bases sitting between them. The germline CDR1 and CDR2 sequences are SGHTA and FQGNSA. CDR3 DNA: TGTGCCAGCAGCTTAACAGCAACCTATAGCAATCAGCCCCAGCATTTT. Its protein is CASSLTATYSNQPQHF.

This CDR3 reads CASSRGQGGAEQYF. DNA of the CDR3: TGTGCCAGCAGCCGAGGACAGGGGGGCGCCGAGCAGTACTTC. The chain has TRBV4-2 and TRBJ2-7, with 10 bases lining up with TRBD1. The germline gives CDR1 LGHNA, CDR2 YNFKEQ. The CDR3 spans 14 residues. J gave up 6 bases and V 4 bases, and 6 bases lay outside the gene matches.

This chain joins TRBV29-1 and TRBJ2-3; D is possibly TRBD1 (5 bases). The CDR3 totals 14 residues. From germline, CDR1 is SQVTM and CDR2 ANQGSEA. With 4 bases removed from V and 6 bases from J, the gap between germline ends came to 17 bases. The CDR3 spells CSVVADSPYDTQYF. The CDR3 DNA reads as TGCAGCGTTGTCGCCGACAGCCCCTACGATACGCAGTATTTT.